This TCR beta chain was profiled in a study of identifying expanded T cells in peripheral blood. Trimming pared 2 bases from V and 4 bases from J, leaving 18 bases between. The CDR3 is 16 amino acids. Looked up from germline, CDR1 is MNHEY and CDR2 is SVGAGI. This clone occurred a few times. Generated by immunoSEQ multiplex PCR, the TCRdb table keeps only in-frame clones and is missing some. The sample holds about 58,000 clones, roughly 89% seen once. During the collection period, no donor immune events like infections were recorded. The clonotype was recovered from a person between 18 and 75 years old in good health. V is TRBV6-5 and J is TRBJ2-7, with D tentatively TRBD2 (6 bases). The sequenced material came from blood. The CDR3 bases are TGTGCCAGCAGTTACGCCATCTCCGGGACTCCTTACGAGCAGTACTTC. Protein sequence: CASSYAISGTPYEQYF.